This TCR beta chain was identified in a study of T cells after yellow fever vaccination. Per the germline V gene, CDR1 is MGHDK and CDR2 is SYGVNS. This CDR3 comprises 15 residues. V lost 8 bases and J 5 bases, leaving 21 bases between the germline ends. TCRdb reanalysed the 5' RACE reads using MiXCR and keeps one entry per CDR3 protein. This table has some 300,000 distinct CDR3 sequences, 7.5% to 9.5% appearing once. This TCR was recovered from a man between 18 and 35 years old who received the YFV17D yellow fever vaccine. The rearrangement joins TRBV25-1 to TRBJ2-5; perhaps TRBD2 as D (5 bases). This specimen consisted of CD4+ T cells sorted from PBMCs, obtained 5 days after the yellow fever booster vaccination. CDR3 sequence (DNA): TGTGCCAGCTCCCCTAACTCGAGGGTTTCCGAGACCCAGTACTTC. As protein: CASSPNSRVSETQYF. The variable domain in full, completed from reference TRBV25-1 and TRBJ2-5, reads EADIYQTPRYLVIGTGKKITLECSQTMGHDKMYWYQQDPGMELHLIHYSYGVNSTEKGDLSSESTVSRIRTEHFPLTLESARPSHTSQYLCASSPNSRVSETQYFGPGTRLLVL.